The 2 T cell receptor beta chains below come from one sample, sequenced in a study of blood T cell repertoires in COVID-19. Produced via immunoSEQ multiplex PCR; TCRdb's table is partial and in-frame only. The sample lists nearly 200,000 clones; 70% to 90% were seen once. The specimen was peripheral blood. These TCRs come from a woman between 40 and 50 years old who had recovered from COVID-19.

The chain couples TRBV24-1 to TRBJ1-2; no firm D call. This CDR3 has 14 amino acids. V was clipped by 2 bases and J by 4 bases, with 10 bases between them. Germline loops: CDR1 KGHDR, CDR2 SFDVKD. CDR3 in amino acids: CATSDSGRAYGYTF. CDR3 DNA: TGTGCCACCAGTGATTCGGGTCGAGCCTATGGCTACACCTTC.

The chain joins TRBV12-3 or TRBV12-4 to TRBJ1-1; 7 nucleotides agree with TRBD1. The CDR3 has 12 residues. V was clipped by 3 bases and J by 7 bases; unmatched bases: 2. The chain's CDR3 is CASSLQGVEAFF. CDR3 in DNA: TGTGCCAGCAGTTTGCAGGGGGTTGAAGCTTTCTTT.